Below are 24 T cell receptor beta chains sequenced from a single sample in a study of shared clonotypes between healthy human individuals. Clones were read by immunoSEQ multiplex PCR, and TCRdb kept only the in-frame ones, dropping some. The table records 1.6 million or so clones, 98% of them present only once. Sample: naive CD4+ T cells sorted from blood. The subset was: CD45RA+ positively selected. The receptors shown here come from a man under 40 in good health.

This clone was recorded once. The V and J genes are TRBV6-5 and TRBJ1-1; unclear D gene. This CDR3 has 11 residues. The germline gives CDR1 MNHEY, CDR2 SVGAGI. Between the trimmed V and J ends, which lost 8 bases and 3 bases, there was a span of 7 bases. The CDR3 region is CASAGYTEAFF. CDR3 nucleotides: TGTGCCAGCGCGGGGTACACTGAAGCTTTCTTT.

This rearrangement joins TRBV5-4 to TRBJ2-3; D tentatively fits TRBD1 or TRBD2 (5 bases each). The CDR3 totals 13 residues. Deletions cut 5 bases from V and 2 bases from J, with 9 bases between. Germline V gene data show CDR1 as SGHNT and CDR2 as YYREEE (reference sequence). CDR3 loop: CASSWDPTDTQYF. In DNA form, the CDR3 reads TGTGCCAGCAGTTGGGACCCCACAGATACGCAGTATTTT. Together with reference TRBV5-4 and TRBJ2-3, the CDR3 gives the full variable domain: ETGVTQSPTHLIKTRGQQVTLRCSSQSGHNTVSWYQQALGQGPQFIFQYYREEENGRGNFPPRFSGLQFPNYSSELNVNALELDDSALYLCASSWDPTDTQYFGPGTRLTVL.

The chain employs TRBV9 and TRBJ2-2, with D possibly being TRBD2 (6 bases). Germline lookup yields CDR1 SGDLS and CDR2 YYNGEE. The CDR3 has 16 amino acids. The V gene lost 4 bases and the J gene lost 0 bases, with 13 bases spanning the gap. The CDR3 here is CASSPRGYSNTGELFF. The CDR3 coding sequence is TGTGCCAGCAGCCCCCGGGGGTACTCGAACACCGGGGAGCTGTTTTTT.

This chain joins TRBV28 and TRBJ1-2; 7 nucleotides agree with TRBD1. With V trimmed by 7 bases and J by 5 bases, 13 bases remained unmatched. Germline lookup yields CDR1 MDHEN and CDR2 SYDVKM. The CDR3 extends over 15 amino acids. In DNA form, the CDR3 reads TGTGCCAGCAATACTCCCGACAGGGCCGGATATGGCTACACCTTC. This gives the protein CASNTPDRAGYGYTF.

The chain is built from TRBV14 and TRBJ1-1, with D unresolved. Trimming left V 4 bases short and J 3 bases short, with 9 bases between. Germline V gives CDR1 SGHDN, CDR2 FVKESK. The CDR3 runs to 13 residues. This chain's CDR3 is CASSPSMDTEAFF. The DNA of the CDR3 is TGTGCCAGCAGCCCGTCAATGGACACTGAAGCTTTCTTT.

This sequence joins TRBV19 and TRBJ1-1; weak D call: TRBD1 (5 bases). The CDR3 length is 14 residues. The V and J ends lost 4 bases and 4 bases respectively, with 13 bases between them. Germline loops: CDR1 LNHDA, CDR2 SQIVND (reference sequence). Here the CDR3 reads CASSRSAGSTEAFF. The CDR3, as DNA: TGTGCCAGTAGTAGGTCGGCAGGGAGCACTGAAGCTTTCTTT.

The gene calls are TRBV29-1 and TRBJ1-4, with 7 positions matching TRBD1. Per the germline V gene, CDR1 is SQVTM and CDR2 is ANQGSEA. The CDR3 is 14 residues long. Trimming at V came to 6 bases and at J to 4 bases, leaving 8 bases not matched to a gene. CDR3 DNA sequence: TGCAGCGTCCCCGCACAGGGGATTAATGAAAAACTGTTTTTT. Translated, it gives CSVPAQGINEKLFF. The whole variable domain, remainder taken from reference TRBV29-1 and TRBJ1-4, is SAVISQKPSRDICQRGTSLTIQCQVDSQVTMMFWYRQQPGQSLTLIATANQGSEATYESGFVIDKFPISRPNLTFSTLTVSNMSPEDSSIYLCSVPAQGINEKLFFGSGTQLSVL.

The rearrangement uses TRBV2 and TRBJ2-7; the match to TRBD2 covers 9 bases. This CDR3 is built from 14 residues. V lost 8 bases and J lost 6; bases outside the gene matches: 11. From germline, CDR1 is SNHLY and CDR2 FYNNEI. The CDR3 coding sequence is TGTGCCAGCGGTCGCGGGGGGGGACCGCTCGAGCAGTACTTC. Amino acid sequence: CASGRGGGPLEQYF.

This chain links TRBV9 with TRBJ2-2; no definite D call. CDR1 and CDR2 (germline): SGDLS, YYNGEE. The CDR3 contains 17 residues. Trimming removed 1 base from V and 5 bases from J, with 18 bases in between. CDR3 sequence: CASSVHRAVKSTGELFF. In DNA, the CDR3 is TGTGCCAGCAGCGTACATCGGGCGGTCAAAAGTACCGGGGAGCTGTTTTTT.

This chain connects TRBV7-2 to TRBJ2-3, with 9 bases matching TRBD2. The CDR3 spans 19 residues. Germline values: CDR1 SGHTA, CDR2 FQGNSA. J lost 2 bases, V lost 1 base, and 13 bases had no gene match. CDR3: CASSLEGLATKIFTDTQYF. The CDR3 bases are TGTGCCAGCAGCTTAGAAGGACTAGCGACCAAAATTTTCACAGATACGCAGTATTTT.

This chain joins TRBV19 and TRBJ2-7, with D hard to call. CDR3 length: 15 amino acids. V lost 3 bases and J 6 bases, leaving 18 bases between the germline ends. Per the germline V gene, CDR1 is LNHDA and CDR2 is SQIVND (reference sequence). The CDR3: CASSMYGGELSEQYF. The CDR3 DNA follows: TGTGCCAGTAGTATGTACGGCGGAGAGTTAAGCGAGCAGTACTTC.

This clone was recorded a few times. CDR3 in amino acids: CASSENTEAFF. In DNA form, the CDR3 reads TGCGCCAGCAGCGAGAACACTGAAGCTTTCTTT. The V call is TRBV5-1, the J call TRBJ1-1; D gene ambiguous. V was shortened by 4 bases and J by 1 base, with 2 bases between the two germline ends. The length of the CDR3 is 11 residues. Germline CDR1 is SGHRS and CDR2 is YFSETQ.

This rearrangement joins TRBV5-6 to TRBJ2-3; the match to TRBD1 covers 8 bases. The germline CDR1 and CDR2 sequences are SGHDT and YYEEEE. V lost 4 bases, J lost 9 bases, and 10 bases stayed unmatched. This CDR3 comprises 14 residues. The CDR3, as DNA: TGTGCCAGCAGCCCAGCCGTACGACAGGGGACGCAGTATTTT. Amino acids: CASSPAVRQGTQYF.

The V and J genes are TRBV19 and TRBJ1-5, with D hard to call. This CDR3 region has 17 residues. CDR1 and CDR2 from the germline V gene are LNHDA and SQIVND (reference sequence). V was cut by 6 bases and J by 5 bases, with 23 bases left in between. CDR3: CASSLGAAQFRHQPQHF. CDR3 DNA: TGTGCCAGTAGCCTCGGAGCCGCACAGTTTAGGCATCAGCCCCAGCATTTT.

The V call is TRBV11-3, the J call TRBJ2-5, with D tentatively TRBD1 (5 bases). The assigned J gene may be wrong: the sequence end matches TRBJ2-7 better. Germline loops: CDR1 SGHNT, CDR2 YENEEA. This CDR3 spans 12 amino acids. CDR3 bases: TGTGCCAGCAGCCCTGACAGCAACGAGCAGTACTTC. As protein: CASSPDSNEQYF.

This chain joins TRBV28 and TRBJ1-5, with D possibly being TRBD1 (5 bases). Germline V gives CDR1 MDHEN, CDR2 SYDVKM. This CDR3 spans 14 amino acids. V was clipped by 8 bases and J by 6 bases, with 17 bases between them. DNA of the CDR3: TGTGCCAGCGGAAGTGGAGGGGAGAGTCAGCCCCAGCATTTT. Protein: CASGSGGESQPQHF.

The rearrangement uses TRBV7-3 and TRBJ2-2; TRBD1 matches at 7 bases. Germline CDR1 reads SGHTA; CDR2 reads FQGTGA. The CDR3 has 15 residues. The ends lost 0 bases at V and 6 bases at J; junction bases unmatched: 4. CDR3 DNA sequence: TGTGCCAGCAGCTTAACAGGGGGCGGCCCCGGGGAGCTGTTTTTT. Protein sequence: CASSLTGGGPGELFF.

CDR3 in amino acids: CAISHRGSNQPQHF. The CDR3 DNA sequence: TGTGCCATCAGTCACAGGGGCAGCAATCAGCCCCAGCATTTT. V usage is TRBV10-3 and J usage is TRBJ1-5, with 7 bases lining up with TRBD1. The CDR3 totals 14 residues. J gave up 1 base and V 5 bases, and 2 bases lay outside the gene matches. The germline CDR1 and CDR2 sequences are ENHRY and SYGVKD.

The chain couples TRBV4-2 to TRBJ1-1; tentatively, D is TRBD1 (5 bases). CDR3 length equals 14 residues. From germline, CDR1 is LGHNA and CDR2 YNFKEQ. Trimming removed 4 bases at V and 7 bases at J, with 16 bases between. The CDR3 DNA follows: TGTGCCAGCAGCCTGACCGGGACGCCCTATGAAGCTTTCTTT. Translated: CASSLTGTPYEAFF.

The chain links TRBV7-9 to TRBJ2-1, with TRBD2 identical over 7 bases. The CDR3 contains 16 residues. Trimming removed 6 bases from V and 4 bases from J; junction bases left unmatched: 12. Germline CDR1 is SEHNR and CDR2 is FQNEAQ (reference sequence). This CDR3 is CASSFPGGLGYNEQFF. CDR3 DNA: TGTGCCAGCAGTTTCCCGGGCGGACTAGGGTACAATGAGCAGTTCTTC.

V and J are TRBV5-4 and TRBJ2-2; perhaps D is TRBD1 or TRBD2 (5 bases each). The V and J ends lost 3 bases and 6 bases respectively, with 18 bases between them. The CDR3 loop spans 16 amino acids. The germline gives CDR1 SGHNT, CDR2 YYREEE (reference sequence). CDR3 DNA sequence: TGTGCCAGCAGCTCACCGGGACCACACCACTCCGGGGAGCTGTTTTTT. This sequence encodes CASSSPGPHHSGELFF.

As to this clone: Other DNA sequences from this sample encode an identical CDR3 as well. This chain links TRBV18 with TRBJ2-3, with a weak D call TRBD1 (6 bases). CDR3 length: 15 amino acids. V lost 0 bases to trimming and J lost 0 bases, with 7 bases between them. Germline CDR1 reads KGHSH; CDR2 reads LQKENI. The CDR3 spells CASSPPGQSTDTQYF. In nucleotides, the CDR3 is TGTGCCAGCTCACCACCGGGACAAAGCACAGATACGCAGTATTTT. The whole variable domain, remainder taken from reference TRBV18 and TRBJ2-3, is NAGVMQNPRHLVRRRGQEARLRCSPMKGHSHVYWYRQLPEEGLKFMVYLQKENIIDESGMPKERFSAEFPKEGPSILRIQQVVRGDSAAYFCASSPPGQSTDTQYFGPGTRLTVL.

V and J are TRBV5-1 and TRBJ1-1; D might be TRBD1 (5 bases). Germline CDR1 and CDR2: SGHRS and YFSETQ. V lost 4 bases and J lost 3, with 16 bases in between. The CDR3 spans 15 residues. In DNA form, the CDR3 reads TGCGCCAGCAGCCAGATACGTTTACAGGACACTGAAGCTTTCTTT. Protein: CASSQIRLQDTEAFF. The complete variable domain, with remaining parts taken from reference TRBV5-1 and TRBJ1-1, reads KAGVTQTPRYLIKTRGQQVTLSCSPISGHRSVSWYQQTPGQGLQFLFEYFSETQRNKGNFPGRFSGRQFSNSRSEMNVSTLELGDSALYLCASSQIRLQDTEAFFGQGTRLTVV.

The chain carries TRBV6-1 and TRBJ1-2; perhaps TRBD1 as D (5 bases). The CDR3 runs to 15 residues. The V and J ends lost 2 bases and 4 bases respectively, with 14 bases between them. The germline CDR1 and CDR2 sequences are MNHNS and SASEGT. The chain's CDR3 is CASSESWGPGYGYTF. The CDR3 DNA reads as TGTGCCAGCAGTGAATCCTGGGGCCCAGGCTATGGCTACACCTTC.